The present entry profiles one T cell receptor (beta chain) with its context. TCRdb fed the 5' RACE reads into MiXCR, producing one record per CDR3 protein. The sample records about half a million distinct CDR3 sequences, about 20% being singletons. V lost 0 bases to trimming and J lost 4 bases, with 6 bases between them. CDR1 SNHLY and CDR2 FYNNEI come from the germline V gene. This CDR3 spans 13 amino acids. This sample is part of a study of T-cell memory formation after mild COVID-19. Material for sequencing was PBMCs or a T cell subset sorted from them (not recorded which). This clonotype originated in an adult woman who had mild COVID-19 (a few samples of this study predate the infection). Cell type and time point are not known. The chain links TRBV2 to TRBJ1-2; D remains unclear. DNA for the CDR3: TGTGCCAGCAGTGAAGCGGCAGTCTATGGCTACACCTTC. Protein product: CASSEAAVYGYTF.